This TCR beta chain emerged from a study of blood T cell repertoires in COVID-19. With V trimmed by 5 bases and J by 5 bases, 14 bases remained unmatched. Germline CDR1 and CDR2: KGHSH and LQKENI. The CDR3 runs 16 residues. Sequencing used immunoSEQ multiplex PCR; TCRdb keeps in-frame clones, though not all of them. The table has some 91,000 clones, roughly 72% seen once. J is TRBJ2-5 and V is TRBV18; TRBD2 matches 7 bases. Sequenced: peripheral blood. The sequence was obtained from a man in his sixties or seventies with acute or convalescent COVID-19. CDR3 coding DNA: TGTGCCAGCTCAGTCTCCGCGGGAGACGTTATGGAGACCCAGTACTTC. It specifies CASSVSAGDVMETQYF.